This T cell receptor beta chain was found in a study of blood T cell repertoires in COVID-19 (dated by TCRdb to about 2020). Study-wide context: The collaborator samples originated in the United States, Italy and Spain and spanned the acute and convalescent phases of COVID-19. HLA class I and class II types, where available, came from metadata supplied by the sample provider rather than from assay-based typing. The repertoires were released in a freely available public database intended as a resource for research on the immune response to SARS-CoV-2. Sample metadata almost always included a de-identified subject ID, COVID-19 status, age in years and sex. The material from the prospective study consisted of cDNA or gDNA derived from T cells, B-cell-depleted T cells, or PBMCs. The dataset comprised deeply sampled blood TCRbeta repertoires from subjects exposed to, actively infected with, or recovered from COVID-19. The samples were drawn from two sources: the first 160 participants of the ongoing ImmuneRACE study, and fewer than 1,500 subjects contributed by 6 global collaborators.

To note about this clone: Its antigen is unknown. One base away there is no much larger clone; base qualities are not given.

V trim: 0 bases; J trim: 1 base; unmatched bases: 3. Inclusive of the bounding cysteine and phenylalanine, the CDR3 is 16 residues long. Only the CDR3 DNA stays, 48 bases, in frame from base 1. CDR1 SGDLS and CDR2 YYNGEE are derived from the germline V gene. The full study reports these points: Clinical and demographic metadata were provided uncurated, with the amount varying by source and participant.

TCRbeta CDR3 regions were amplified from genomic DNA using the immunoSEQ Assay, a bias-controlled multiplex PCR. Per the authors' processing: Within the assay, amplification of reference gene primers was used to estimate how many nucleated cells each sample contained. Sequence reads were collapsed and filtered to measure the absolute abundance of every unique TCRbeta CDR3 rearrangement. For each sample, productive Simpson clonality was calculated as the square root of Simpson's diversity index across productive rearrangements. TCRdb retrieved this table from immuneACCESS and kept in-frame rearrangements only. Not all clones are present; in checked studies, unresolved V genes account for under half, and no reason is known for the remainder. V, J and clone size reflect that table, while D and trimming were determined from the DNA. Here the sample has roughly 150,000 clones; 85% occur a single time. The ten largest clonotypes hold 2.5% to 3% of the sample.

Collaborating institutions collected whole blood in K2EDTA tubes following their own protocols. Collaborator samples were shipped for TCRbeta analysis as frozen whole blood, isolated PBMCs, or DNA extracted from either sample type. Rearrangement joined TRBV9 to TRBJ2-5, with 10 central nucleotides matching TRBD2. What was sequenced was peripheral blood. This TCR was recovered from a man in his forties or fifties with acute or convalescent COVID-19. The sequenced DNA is TGTGCCAGCAGCGTAGGAGCGGGGGGGCCCCAAGAGACCCAGTACTTC. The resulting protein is CASSVGAGGPQETQYF.